This T cell receptor beta chain was retrieved from a study of neurological immune-mediated disorders. Each CDR3 protein gets one entry after TCRdb re-called the 5' RACE reads with MiXCR. Of about 66,000 distinct CDR3 sequences listed, 4.5% to 5.5% are singletons. This clonotype occurred many times. This CDR3 is 16 amino acids long. Germline CDR1 reads DFQATT; CDR2 reads SNEGSKA (reference sequence). J gave up 7 bases and V 6 bases, and 14 bases lay outside the gene matches. The receptor was isolated from a man aged 25-45 years with multiple sclerosis. The specimen was PBMCs. The chain combines TRBV20-1 with TRBJ2-3, with 12 bases aligning to TRBD2. This CDR3 reads CSAGGTSGPGLNTQYF. The CDR3 coding sequence is TGCAGTGCGGGAGGGACTAGCGGGCCGGGCCTGAATACGCAGTATTTT.